This T cell receptor beta chain was documented in a study of T cell responses to AZD1222 COVID-19 vaccine. Study outcomes and limitations: Among those given AZD1222, only six were seropositive at baseline. Among vaccine-associated CD4 TCRs, coverage spanned spike, with dominance at 160-218 and 743-854. Close to half of all spike-specific TCRs reportedly target regions of the variants that are unmutated. Spike-specific TCR repertoires showed rising breadth and depth after two AZD1222 doses.

This CDR3 has 15 amino acids. Germline CDR1 and CDR2: SGHNT and YYREEE (reference sequence). V shed 0 bases and J shed 6 bases, with 15 bases lying between them. Assay used: immunoSEQ multiplex PCR; TCRdb lists only in-frame clones, some missing. The table includes roughly 110,000 clones, around nine tenths detected once. As for this clone: No antigen is known for it.

This chain connects TRBV5-4 to TRBJ1-2, with a possible D match to TRBD1 (5 bases). This TCR was recovered from an adult in good health. The sequencing used peripheral blood, collected on day 0 of AZD1222 vaccination. The CDR3 sequence: CASSLAGTRSHGYTF. In DNA form, the CDR3 reads TGTGCCAGCAGCTTGGCCGGGACTAGGAGTCATGGCTACACCTTC.